The rows below give T cell receptor beta chains drawn from one sample of a study of Ad26.COV2.S vaccination and SARS-CoV-2 variants. The table came from immunoSEQ multiplex PCR; TCRdb's copy has only in-frame clones and leaves some out. The repertoire includes about 350,000 clones, approximately 90% of them detected once, and 6.4% sits in the top ten. Sequencing used peripheral blood, obtained in a trial of Ad26.COV2.S vaccine versus placebo. The source is a person aged 18 to 59 who received the Ad26.COV2.S COVID-19 vaccine or a placebo. CDR3s include the opening cysteine and the closing phenylalanine or tryptophan. The D gene is left open where the match is weak. Clone sizes are given selectively: once, few, many, or a class where the clone is expanded.

>NA|once|TRBJ2-1|TRBV7-9
TGTGCCAGCAGCTTAATCCTACTATCCTACAATGAGCAGTTCTTC
CASSLILLSYNEQFF
>TRBD1|NA|TRBJ2-7|TRBV28
TGTGCCAGCAGCCCTCCGGGGACAGGGGGTAGCGAGCAGTACTTC
CASSPPGTGGSEQYF
>NA|NA|TRBJ2-7|TRBV18
TGTGCCAGCTCACCACTTCCGACCACCTACGAGCAGTACTTC
CASSPLPTTYEQYF
>NA|few|TRBJ2-2|TRBV7-9
TGTGCCAGCAGCTTAGCGCTAGATGCCGGGGAGCTGTTTTTT
CASSLALDAGELFF
>NA|NA|TRBJ1-5|TRBV30
TGTGCCTGGAGTGTAGGTACAAATCAGCCCCAGCATTTT
CAWSVGTNQPQHF
>TRBD1|NA|TRBJ2-7|TRBV5-8
TGTGCCAGCAGCCGTACCCCCGGGACAGGGTACGGCGAGCAGTACTTC
CASSRTPGTGYGEQYF
>NA|NA|TRBJ2-3|TRBV9
TGTGCCAGCAGCAAATATACTGATACGCAGTATTTT
CASSKYTDTQYF
>NA|once|TRBJ1-4|TRBV3-1/TRBV3-2
TGTGCCAGCAGCCAACGGCTAGCGGGTTTCGGAGAAAAACTGTTTTTT
CASSQRLAGFGEKLFF
>TRBD1|NA|TRBJ1-2|TRBV5-1
TGCGCCAGCAGCCCGGGGACAGGGGGCTATGGCTACACCTTC
CASSPGTGGYGYTF
>NA|NA|TRBJ1-1|TRBV7-3
TGTGCCAGCAGCTTAACTGGGGATTCAAACACTGAAGCTTTCTTT
CASSLTGDSNTEAFF
>TRBD2|NA|TRBJ2-5|TRBV5-1
TGCGCCAGCAGCCCAGGCACTATTGGTTCCACTAGCGGGGGGAAGTACCAAGAGACCCAGTACTTC
CASSPGTIGSTSGGKYQETQYF
>TRBD1|many|TRBJ2-7|TRBV6-5
TGTGCCAGCAGTTCCCCGGGACAGGGGGCGTACGAGCAGTACTTC
CASSSPGQGAYEQYF
>TRBD2|NA|TRBJ2-7|TRBV3-1/TRBV3-2
TGTGCCAGCAGCCAAGGAGGCGGGAGGGCAGGGTACGAGCAGTACTTC
CASSQGGGRAGYEQYF
>TRBD1|NA|TRBJ2-7|TRBV7-9
TGTGCCAGCAGGACGGACAGGGAAAACGAGCAGTACTTC
CASRTDRENEQYF
>NA|NA|TRBJ1-1|TRBV7-2
TGTGCCAGCAGCTTTATGGGGGGCACGAACACTGAAGCTTTCTTT
CASSFMGGTNTEAFF
>NA|few|TRBJ1-1|TRBV9
TGTGCCAGCAGCGGGACAAACACTGAAGCTTTCTTT
CASSGTNTEAFF
>NA|few|TRBJ2-2|TRBV4-1
TGCGCCAGCAGCCAAGGGGGTACAGGGAAGGACGGGGAGCTGTTTTTT
CASSQGGTGKDGELFF
>NA|NA|TRBJ1-4|TRBV10-3
TGTGCCATAAGGGGGAGCGGCAATGAAAAACTGTTTTTT
CAIRGSGNEKLFF
>NA|NA|TRBJ2-1|TRBV9
TGTGCCAGCAGCGACCGGGCCCAGTACAATGAGCAGTTCTTC
CASSDRAQYNEQFF
>NA|NA|TRBJ2-1|TRBV25-1
TGTGCCAGCAGTGCTTACAATGAGCAGTTCTTC
CASSAYNEQFF
>TRBD1|NA|TRBJ1-5|TRBV5-1
TGCGCCAGCAGCCTCGGGACAGGAAACTTTCAGCCCCAGCATTTT
CASSLGTGNFQPQHF
>NA|NA|TRBJ2-7|TRBV12-3/TRBV12-4
TGTGCCAGCAAAGACAGGACTTTTTACGAGCAGTACTTC
CASKDRTFYEQYF
>NA|NA|TRBJ1-1|TRBV18
TGTGCCAGCTCACCATCTGGGGGCACTGAAGCTTTCTTT
CASSPSGGTEAFF
>TRBD2|few|TRBJ2-2|TRBV15
TGTGCCACCAGCAGGGGGACTAAGTCATCCGGGGAGCTGTTTTTT
CATSRGTKSSGELFF
>NA|NA|TRBJ1-2|TRBV4-3
TGCGCCAGCAGCCAAGAGAGGACGTACGAGTATGGCTACACCTTC
CASSQERTYEYGYTF
>NA|NA|TRBJ2-7|TRBV7-8
TGTGCCAGCAGCTACACAGGCGGCCACGAGCAGTACTTC
CASSYTGGHEQYF
>NA|few|TRBJ2-6|TRBV6-2/TRBV6-3
TGTGCCAGCAGTTTGCGAGCAACCGGGGCCAACGTCCTGACTTTC
CASSLRATGANVLTF
>NA|NA|TRBJ1-5|TRBV5-4
TGTGCCAGCAGCTGGGGGGGCAGTAGCAATCAGCCCCAGCATTTT
CASSWGGSSNQPQHF
>NA|NA|TRBJ2-7|TRBV28
TGTGCCAGCTTGAGCGGCCCCCAGCAGTACTTC
CASLSGPQQYF
>TRBD1|NA|TRBJ2-7|TRBV5-5
TGTGCCAGCAGCCTGACAGGGGGCCGTGACTACGAGCAGTACTTC
CASSLTGGRDYEQYF
>NA|NA|TRBJ1-2|TRBV5-4
TGTGCCAGCAGTCTGGGGGGGAGGGATGGCTACACCTTC
CASSLGGRDGYTF
>NA|NA|TRBJ1-5|TRBV7-8
TGTGCCAGCAGCCTTCGGGACTCTGATCAGCCCCAGCATTTT
CASSLRDSDQPQHF
>TRBD1|NA|TRBJ1-2|TRBV29-1
TGCAGCGCAAACACAGGGGCCGGGAATGGCTACACCTTC
CSANTGAGNGYTF
>NA|NA|TRBJ1-5|TRBV20-1
TGCAGTGCTAGTGAAGAGGGGGGTCGGCCCCAGCATTTT
CSASEEGGRPQHF
>TRBD1|NA|TRBJ1-2|TRBV18
TGTGCCAGCTCACCACTTACCGGGACAGAGAACTATGGCTACACCTTC
CASSPLTGTENYGYTF